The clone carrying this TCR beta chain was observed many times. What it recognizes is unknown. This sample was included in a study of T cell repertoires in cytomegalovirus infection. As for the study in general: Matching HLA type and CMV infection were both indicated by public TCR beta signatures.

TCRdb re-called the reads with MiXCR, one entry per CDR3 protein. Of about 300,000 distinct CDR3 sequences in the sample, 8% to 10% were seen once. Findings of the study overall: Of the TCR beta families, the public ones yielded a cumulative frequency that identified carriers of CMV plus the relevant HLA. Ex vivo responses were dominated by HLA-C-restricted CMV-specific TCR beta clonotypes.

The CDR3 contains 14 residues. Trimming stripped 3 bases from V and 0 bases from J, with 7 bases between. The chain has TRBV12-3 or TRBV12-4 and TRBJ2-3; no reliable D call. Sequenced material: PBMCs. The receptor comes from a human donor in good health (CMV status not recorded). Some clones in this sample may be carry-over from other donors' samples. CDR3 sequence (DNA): TGTGCCAGCAGTTTGTTAGCTAGCACAGATACGCAGTATTTT. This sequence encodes CASSLLASTDTQYF.